Sequencing of this T cell receptor beta chain was carried out in a study of Graves' ophthalmopathy and Graves' hyperthyroidism. Notes on the study in general: Blood also contained most of the expanded thyroid clonotypes above 0.001 frequency. Ophthalmopathy progression predictions by the model showed about 75% specificity and 70.59% sensitivity.

Being free of ophthalmopathy for 18 months of follow-up defined stable hyperthyroidism. Enrolled hyperthyroidism patients had a new diagnosis, a duration under 2 months, and an age of 18 to 65. RNA served as the template for amplifying TCR beta CDR3 regions. Second-round multiplex PCR followed a first-round RT-PCR using HTBI primers. TCRdb reprocessed the multiplex PCR reads via MiXCR and lists one record per CDR3 protein. The sample carries a few hundred thousand distinct CDR3 sequences, roughly 17% recorded once. This clonotype was found many times. Its antigen is not known. The CDR3 is made up of 15 amino acids. Germline V gene data show CDR1 as DFQATT and CDR2 as SNEGSKA (reference sequence). V was cut by 1 base and J by 7 bases, with 14 bases left in between.

The chain recombines TRBV20-1 with TRBJ1-6; tentative D call: TRBD1 (6 bases). Sequencing was done on a sample of peripheral blood. The receptor was derived from an adult woman with stable Graves' hyperthyroidism. The CDR3 DNA sequence: TGCAGTGCTAGAGGCCAGGGGAATTGGAATTCACCCCTCCACTTT. Translating gives CSARGQGNWNSPLHF.